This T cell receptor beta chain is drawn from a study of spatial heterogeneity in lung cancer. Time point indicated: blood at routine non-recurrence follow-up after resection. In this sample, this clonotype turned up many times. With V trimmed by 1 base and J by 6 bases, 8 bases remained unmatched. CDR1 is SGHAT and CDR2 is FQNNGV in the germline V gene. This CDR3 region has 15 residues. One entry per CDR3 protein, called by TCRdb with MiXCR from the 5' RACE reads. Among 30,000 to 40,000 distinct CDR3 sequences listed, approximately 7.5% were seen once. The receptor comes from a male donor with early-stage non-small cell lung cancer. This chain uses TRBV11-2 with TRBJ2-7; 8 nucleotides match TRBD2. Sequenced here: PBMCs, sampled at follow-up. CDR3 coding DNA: TGTGCCAGCAGCTTAGCCGGCCCGGCGGGGGGCGAGCAGTACTTC. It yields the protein CASSLAGPAGGEQYF. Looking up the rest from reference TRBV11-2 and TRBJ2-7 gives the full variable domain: EAGVAQSPRYKIIEKRQSVAFWCNPISGHATLYWYQQILGQGPKLLIQFQNNGVVDDSQLPKDRFSAERLKGVDSTLKIQPAKLEDSAVYLCASSLAGPAGGEQYFGPGTRLTVT.